These 5 T cell receptor beta chains originate from one sample sequenced in a study of CD8+ T cells in alopecia areata. Cell sorting was performed on pooled cutaneous lymph node cells with CD4, CD8alpha, NKG2D, NKG2ACE and other markers. RNA, once extracted, was reverse transcribed into cDNA for use as the sequencing template. Profiled with immunoSEQ multiplex PCR; TCRdb holds only in-frame clones, not every one. The repertoire yields approximately 300,000 clones, none seen only once; the top ten contain around 1.2%. The material sequenced was CD4+ T cells sorted from a lymph node. The source is a C3H/HeJ mouse with alopecia areata. Mice of this strain are of MHC haplotype H2-k.

There are a few counts of this clone. Germline and genes here are mouse. The CDR3 extends 4 residues past the end of the read, so its final part is completed from the germline J gene. The sample contains more than one DNA sequence encoding this CDR3. This chain uses TRBV5 with TRBJ2-2, with D perhaps TRBD1 (5 bases). CDR1 is LGHNA and CDR2 is YNLKQL in the germline V gene (reference sequence). This CDR3 contains 16 residues. V lost 0 bases, J lost 0 bases, and 8 bases lay in between. The sequenced part of the CDR3 DNA is TGTGCCAGCAGCCAAGAGAGGGGTGCAAACACCGGG. It codes for CASSQERGANTG. In full, the CDR3 reads CASSQERGANTGQLYF.

Comments on this clone: The genes and germline here are from mouse. The read ends 3 residues early relative to the CDR3; the germline J gene fills the gap. The rearrangement links TRBV13-1 to TRBJ1-6; a weak D match, TRBD1 (6 bases). Being an ORF, TRBJ1-6 has a function that is uncertain. Germline CDR1 reads NSHNY; CDR2 reads SYGAGN. Trimming removed 4 bases from V and 8 bases from J, with 19 bases in between. This CDR3 contains 16 residues. The part of the CDR3 DNA that was read is TGTGCCAGCAGTACCCGGGACAAAAAAAATTATTCGCCC. Translated, it gives CASSTRDKKNYSP. The full CDR3 protein is CASSTRDKKNYSPLYF.

About this clone: The genes are named according to mouse. The read ends 4 residues before the CDR3 terminus; that terminus is restored from the germline J gene. The chain links TRBV1 to TRBJ2-2, with 13 bases aligning to TRBD2. Germline trimming cut 3 bases from V and 1 base from J; bases unmatched to any gene: 5. The CDR3 covers 18 residues. Looked up from germline, CDR1 is NSQYPW and CDR2 is LRSPGD (reference sequence). CDR3 DNA (partial): TGCACCTGCAGTGCCCCCGGACTGGGGGGGCGAAACACCGGG. Translating it yields CTCSAPGLGGRNTG. The whole CDR3 protein is CTCSAPGLGGRNTGQLYF.

On this clone: Germline and genes: mouse. The CDR3 end is not reached by the read, which stops 4 residues before it; the germline J gene fills it in. The rearrangement uses TRBV5 and TRBJ1-2, with D perhaps matching TRBD1 (6 bases). CDR3 length equals 16 residues. The germline V gene encodes CDR1 LGHNA and CDR2 YNLKQL (reference sequence). Trimming pared 0 bases from V and 0 bases from J, leaving 11 bases between. CDR3 DNA (partial): TGTGCCAGCAGCCAAGATCCGGGACACGCAAACTCC. Protein product: CASSQDPGHANS. The entire CDR3 sequence reads CASSQDPGHANSDYTF.

Comments on this clone: The germline and genes are mouse ones. The read ends 4 residues shy of where the CDR3 ends; the end is completed using the germline J gene. The chain couples TRBV13-1 to TRBJ2-1, with D possibly being TRBD1 (6 bases). CDR1 and CDR2 from the germline V gene are NSHNY and SYGAGN. Trimming removed 3 bases at V and 1 base at J, with 11 bases between. The CDR3 runs to 15 residues. The CDR3 reads CASSVDSKNYAEQFF. The CDR3 bases that were read are TGTGCCAGCAGTGTGGACAGCAAAAACTATGCT.